This TCR beta chain was identified during a study of blood T cells in healthy people across ages. At the level of the study: In model experiments, template switching was able to capture about one barcoded beta molecule for every two T cells that were present. Study results and caveats: Measured against age, TCR beta diversity per million T cells decreased in a roughly linear manner.

Germline V gene data show CDR1 as MDHEN and CDR2 as SYDVKM. V was pared by 9 bases and J by 4 bases, with 14 bases of the junction left unmatched. This CDR3 region has 15 residues. With a J-beta primer mix and a sample-barcoded 5' primer, a second PCR ran about 7 to 12 cycles. TCRdb used MiXCR to reprocess the 5' RACE reads, holding one entry per CDR3 protein. Counted here are hundreds of thousands of distinct CDR3 sequences, around 41% occurring once; the ten biggest clones make up approximately 29%. There are many counts of this clonotype. What it binds is unknown. This chain connects TRBV28 to TRBJ2-5, with 7 positions matching TRBD2. The sequencing input was blood. The sequence derives from a man older than 75 in good health. The CDR3 DNA reads TGTGCCAGTCTTGGGGCTAGCGGTGGGGGAGAGACCCAGTACTTC. Translation: CASLGASGGGETQYF.